A selection of T cell receptor beta chains follows, all from one sample in a study of cytomegalovirus exposure and HLA in healthy donors. The table came from immunoSEQ multiplex PCR; TCRdb's copy has only in-frame clones and leaves some out. Here the sample spans about 130,000 clones, 75% to 85% being singletons. Material for sequencing was PBMCs. The receptor set was obtained from a man between 40 and 49 years old in good health and CMV-seronegative. Each CDR3 is given with its conserved first and last residue. A D gene is named only where the DNA matches it firmly. Rows give clone size only sometimes, using once, few, many, or a class for an expanded clone.

17	few	.	TRBJ1-5	TRBV2	TGTGCCAGCACCCTCCTTGGGCAGTCGGTTAGCAATCAGCCCCAGCATTTT	CASTLLGQSVSNQPQHF
13	.	TRBD1	TRBJ1-2	TRBV28	TGTGCCAGCAGTCTGACAGGGCGCTATGGCTACACCTTC	CASSLTGRYGYTF
13	few	TRBD2	TRBJ2-5	TRBV2	TGTGCCGGAGCGGGAGGGGTCATTGAGACCCAGTACTTC	CAGAGGVIETQYF
17	.	TRBD1	TRBJ1-5	TRBV19	TGTGCCAGTAGTGCCCGGGGACAGGGGACCAGAAATCAGCCCCAGCATTTT	CASSARGQGTRNQPQHF
13	.	.	TRBJ2-7	TRBV2	TGTGCCAGCAGTGAAGCCCTAGCATCCGAGCAGTACTTC	CASSEALASEQYF
14	.	.	TRBJ2-3	TRBV11-2	TGTGCCAGCAGTCTCAGTGGTGGTACAGATACGCAGTATTTT	CASSLSGGTDTQYF
15	.	TRBD1	TRBJ1-1	TRBV5-1	TGCGCCAGCAGCCCTGGACAGGCCCGAGACACTGAAGCTTTCTTT	CASSPGQARDTEAFF
16	.	.	TRBJ2-7	TRBV4-1	TGCGCCAGCAGCCAGAACCCTGGGGGGTTTGTCTACGAGCAGTACTTC	CASSQNPGGFVYEQYF
13	once	TRBD1	TRBJ1-2	TRBV5-1	TGCGCCAGCAGCCCAGGACAGGGTTATGGCTACACCTTC	CASSPGQGYGYTF
14	.	.	TRBJ1-2	TRBV28	TGTGCCAGCAGTTTTCCCGAGTCGTCCTATGGCTACACCTTC	CASSFPESSYGYTF
15	.	.	TRBJ2-7	TRBV6-1	TGTGCCAGCACTCTGGGCAGCCAACCCTTCTACGAGCAGTACTTC	CASTLGSQPFYEQYF
15	.	TRBD1	TRBJ2-2	TRBV28	TGTGCCAGCAGGACAGGGGGCCCGGACACCGGGGAGCTGTTTTTT	CASRTGGPDTGELFF
17	.	TRBD2	TRBJ2-5	TRBV5-5	TGTGCCAGCAGCTTGGGGGCGGGACTAGCGGTACAAGAGACCCAGTACTTC	CASSLGAGLAVQETQYF
14	.	.	TRBJ2-2	TRBV30	TGTGCCTGGAGTGGAGGGAAGAACACCGGGGAGCTGTTTTTT	CAWSGGKNTGELFF
20	.	.	TRBJ2-7	TRBV5-1	TGCGCCAGCAGCTTCCTCCCCCACGGGTCCTACACCTCCTTCTCCTACGAGCAGTACTTC	CASSFLPHGSYTSFSYEQYF
17	.	.	TRBJ2-2	TRBV5-5	TGTGCCAGCCGGGTGATGGGTAGCGGTACTCACACCGGGGAGCTGTTTTTT	CASRVMGSGTHTGELFF
15	.	.	TRBJ1-1	TRBV2	TGTGCCAGCAGAGAAAGACAGAGTACGAACACTGAAGCTTTCTTT	CASRERQSTNTEAFF
14	.	.	TRBJ1-6	TRBV6-6	TGTGCCAGCAGGGCTGGCGGCTATAATTCACCCCTCCACTTT	CASRAGGYNSPLHF
15	.	.	TRBJ2-5	TRBV7-9	TGTGCCAGCACCCCCGCCTGGACAGGAGGGGAGACCCAGTACTTC	CASTPAWTGGETQYF
14	.	TRBD1	TRBJ1-1	TRBV10-3	TGTGCCATCAGGGGACAGGGGGCGGTCGGTGTGGCTTTCTTT	CAIRGQGAVGVAFF
15	.	.	TRBJ1-6	TRBV7-2	TGTGCCAGCAGCTTAGTCGGGGGAACGCATTCACCCCTCCACTTT	CASSLVGGTHSPLHF
14	.	TRBD1	TRBJ2-2	TRBV5-4	TGTGCCAGCAGCAGACAGGGGAACACCGGGGAGCTGTTTTTT	CASSRQGNTGELFF
13	few	.	TRBJ1-1	TRBV6-4	TGTGCCAGCAGTGAACAGAGAAACACTGAAGCTTTCTTT	CASSEQRNTEAFF
15	.	TRBD2	TRBJ2-7	TRBV19	TGTGCCAGTAGTCCCCGGCTAGCGGCCTACTACGAGCAGTACTTC	CASSPRLAAYYEQYF
15	once	TRBD1	TRBJ2-7	TRBV5-1	TGCGCCAGCAGCCCGGGACAGGGGTTTTCCTACGAGCAGTACTTC	CASSPGQGFSYEQYF
15	.	.	TRBJ1-1	TRBV5-1	TGCGCCAGCAGCTCCCAAGGGGTGAGTGGCACTGAAGCTTTCTTT	CASSSQGVSGTEAFF
15	.	TRBD1	TRBJ1-5	TRBV18	TGTGCCAGCTCACCAGAGACAGGGAGCAATCAGCCCCAGCATTTT	CASSPETGSNQPQHF
16	.	.	TRBJ2-5	TRBV7-8	TGTGCCAGCAGCTTAGCGCTAACAGGAGCCCAAGAGACCCAGTACTTC	CASSLALTGAQETQYF
15	once	.	TRBJ2-7	TRBV7-8	TGTGCCAGCAGCCAAGGGGCCAGGAGCTCCTACGAGCAGTACTTC	CASSQGARSSYEQYF
11	.	.	TRBJ2-7	TRBV2	TGTGCCAGCAGTGCCGGGTTCGAGCAGTACTTC	CASSAGFEQYF
16	.	TRBD1	TRBJ2-7	TRBV5-1	TGCGCCAGCAGCTTGCAAACCGGGACAGCCACCCACGAGCAGTACTTC	CASSLQTGTATHEQYF
15	.	TRBD1	TRBJ2-7	TRBV6-1	TGTGCCAGCAGTATACGGTCCCGGGACAGTTACGAGCAGTACTTC	CASSIRSRDSYEQYF
16	.	TRBD2	TRBJ2-1	TRBV28	TGTGCCAGCAGGGATGGGACTAGCGGGGGTCACAATGAGCAGTTCTTC	CASRDGTSGGHNEQFF
15	.	.	TRBJ2-5	TRBV9	TGTGCCAGCAGCGTAGGATGGACTGGCCAAGAGACCCAGTACTTC	CASSVGWTGQETQYF
14	.	.	TRBJ2-5	TRBV6-5	TGTGCCAGCAGCCCACAGGGTAGAAAAGAGACCCAGTACTTC	CASSPQGRKETQYF
19	.	TRBD1	TRBJ1-5	TRBV18	TGTGCCAGCTCACCAACTCATCGTGTAGGGACAGGGAACAATCAGCCCCAGCATTTT	CASSPTHRVGTGNNQPQHF
16	.	TRBD1	TRBJ2-2	TRBV7-7	TGTGCCAGCAGCTCCCCAGGGGGCCTGGACACCGGGGAGCTGTTTTTT	CASSSPGGLDTGELFF
13	few	TRBD1	TRBJ2-1	TRBV7-6	TGTGCCAGCAGACCTAGGGACAGCAATGAGCAGTTCTTC	CASRPRDSNEQFF
16	.	TRBD2	TRBJ2-1	TRBV29-1	TGCAGCGTTGACGGCGCGGGAGGTTTCTCCTACAATGAGCAGTTCTTC	CSVDGAGGFSYNEQFF
15	once	TRBD1	TRBJ1-4	TRBV7-9	TGTGCCAGCACCCCCGGACAGGGAGTTAATGAAAAACTGTTTTTT	CASTPGQGVNEKLFF
15	few	TRBD1	TRBJ1-6	TRBV30	TGTGCCTGGAGTGTGCAGGTGACAGGGTATTCACCCCTCCACTTT	CAWSVQVTGYSPLHF
15	.	TRBD1	TRBJ1-1	TRBV7-2	TGTGCCAGCAGCCAAAACAGGGGGAGGGGTACTGAAGCTTTCTTT	CASSQNRGRGTEAFF
12	.	.	TRBJ2-7	TRBV5-6	TGTGCCAGCAGCTTGGGACTTTACGAGCAGTACTTC	CASSLGLYEQYF
15	.	TRBD2	TRBJ2-5	TRBV5-1	TGCGCCAGCAGCTTGTCGCGGGGGGGTCAAGAGACCCAGTACTTC	CASSLSRGGQETQYF
14	.	TRBD1	TRBJ2-7	TRBV19	TGTGCCAGTAGTATAGGGACAGGGGCGTACGAGCAGTACTTC	CASSIGTGAYEQYF
14	.	TRBD1	TRBJ1-1	TRBV19	TGTGCCAGTAGTATTGTGTCAGGGGGCACTGAAGCTTTCTTT	CASSIVSGGTEAFF
13	.	.	TRBJ1-1	TRBV6-5	TGTGCCAGCACCCACGAATGGAGCACTGAAGCTTTCTTT	CASTHEWSTEAFF
15	.	TRBD2	TRBJ2-2	TRBV25-1	TGTGCCAGCAGTAGACTAGCGGGGAACACCGGGGAGCTGTTTTTT	CASSRLAGNTGELFF
15	.	.	TRBJ1-5	TRBV5-1	TGCGCCAGCAGCTTGGAACAGGGACGCAATCAGCCCCAGCATTTT	CASSLEQGRNQPQHF
13	.	.	TRBJ1-5	TRBV27	TGTGCCAGCAGTTTATCGAGGGCAGAGCCCCAGCATTTT	CASSLSRAEPQHF
15	.	TRBD2	TRBJ2-4	TRBV2	TGTGCCAGCAGAAAACTAGCGGGAGGTTGGGACATTCAGTACTTC	CASRKLAGGWDIQYF
14	.	.	TRBJ2-7	TRBV27	TGTGCCAGCAGCCAGACAGGGAGGACCTACGAGCAGTACTTC	CASSQTGRTYEQYF